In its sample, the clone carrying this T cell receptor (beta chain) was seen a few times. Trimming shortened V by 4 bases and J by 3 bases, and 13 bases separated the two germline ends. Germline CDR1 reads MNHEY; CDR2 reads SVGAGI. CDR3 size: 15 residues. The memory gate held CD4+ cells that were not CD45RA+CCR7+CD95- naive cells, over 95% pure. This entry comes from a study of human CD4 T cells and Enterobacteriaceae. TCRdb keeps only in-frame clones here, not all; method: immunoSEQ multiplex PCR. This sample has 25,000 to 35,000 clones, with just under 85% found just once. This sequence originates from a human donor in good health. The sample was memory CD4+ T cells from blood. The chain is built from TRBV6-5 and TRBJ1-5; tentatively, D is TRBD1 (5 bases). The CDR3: CASSSVWGVNQPQHF. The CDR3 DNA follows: TGTGCCAGCAGTTCGGTTTGGGGGGTCAATCAGCCCCAGCATTTT.